The 11 T cell receptor beta chains listed next were all sequenced from one sample in a study of CD8 T cells in Susac syndrome. With random hexamers, reverse transcription was performed on about 0.45 to 1 ug of RNA. TCRdb reprocessed the immunoSEQ multiplex PCR reads with MiXCR, giving one entry per CDR3 protein. The sample yields some 140,000 distinct CDR3 sequences, just under 95% seen once. Sequencing was performed on CD8+ T cells from PBMCs. Receptors originate from a human donor with Susac syndrome.

The J gene is TRBJ2-3, the V gene TRBV6-5, with TRBD1 matching 11 bases. CDR1 and CDR2 (germline): MNHEY, SVGAGI. With 0 bases clipped from V and 5 bases from J, the junction kept 7 bases outside the gene matches. The CDR3 has 17 residues. CDR3 sequence (DNA): TGTGCCAGCAGTTACTCGTCGGGACAGGGGGATGGAGATACGCAGTATTTT. Amino acid sequence: CASSYSSGQGDGDTQYF.

This rearrangement joins TRBV27 to TRBJ1-1; 7 bases align to TRBD1. Germline values: CDR1 MNHEY, CDR2 SMNVEV (reference sequence). With 8 bases clipped from V and 7 bases from J, the junction kept 4 bases outside the gene matches. This CDR3 contains 11 residues. The CDR3 DNA reads as TGTGCCAGCCAGACAGGGTTTGAAGCTTTCTTT. Its protein product is CASQTGFEAFF.

CDR3 protein: CASSVGSDSEAFF. The CDR3 nucleotides read TGTGCCAGCAGCGTCGGCTCGGACAGCGAAGCTTTCTTT. The rearrangement uses TRBV9 and TRBJ1-1, with a tentative D call TRBD1 (6 bases). The CDR3 has 13 amino acids. CDR1 and CDR2 (germline): SGDLS, YYNGEE. Trimming left V 2 bases short and J 8 bases short, with 13 bases between.

This clonotype showed up just once. Mismatch with germline at one junction end may stem from a read error. The chain is built from TRBV19 and TRBJ2-5; 8 bases align to TRBD1. This CDR3 is 13 amino acids long. The germline V gene encodes CDR1 LNHDA and CDR2 SQIVND (reference sequence). This CDR3 reads CASSGTGQATQYF. CDR3 DNA: TGTGCCAGTAGTGGGACAGGACAAGCGACCCAGTACTTC.

This sequence joins TRBV13 and TRBJ2-7; D is unclear. Germline assignment: CDR1 PRHDT and CDR2 FYEKMQ (reference sequence). V gave up 1 base and J gave up 4 bases, with 8 bases separating them. The CDR3 loop spans 13 amino acids. The CDR3 nucleotides are TGTGCCAGCAGCTTAGAAGGTAGATACGAGCAGTACTTC. It specifies CASSLEGRYEQYF.

The genes are TRBV28 and TRBJ2-5; D is perhaps TRBD1 (5 bases). Trimming left V 7 bases short and J 0 bases short, with 9 bases between. Germline CDR1 is MDHEN and CDR2 is SYDVKM. The CDR3 runs 13 residues. The DNA for the CDR3 is TGTGCCAGCAAACGGACAAACCAAGAGACCCAGTACTTC. It yields the protein CASKRTNQETQYF.

V usage is TRBV4-1 and J usage is TRBJ2-3, with 8 nucleotides matching TRBD1. The ends lost 0 bases at V and 4 bases at J; junction bases unmatched: 3. CDR3 length: 15 residues. Germline lookup yields CDR1 MGHRA and CDR2 YSYEKL. CDR3 DNA sequence: TGCGCCAGCAGCCAAGATCCGGGACAGGCAGATACGCAGTATTTT. This encodes CASSQDPGQADTQYF.

The CDR3 loop is CSARETGIGTGELFF. DNA for the CDR3: TGCAGTGCTAGAGAAACAGGGATTGGCACCGGGGAGCTGTTTTTT. The V and J genes are TRBV20-1 and TRBJ2-2; a possible D gene is TRBD1 (6 bases). Per germline, CDR1 DFQATT and CDR2 SNEGSKA (reference sequence). Trimming removed 0 bases at V and 4 bases at J, with 12 bases between. The CDR3 has 15 amino acids.

V is TRBV9 and J is TRBJ2-3; D is tentatively TRBD1 or TRBD2 (5 bases each). V dropped 0 bases and J dropped 6 bases, with 14 bases sitting between them. CDR1 and CDR2 (germline): SGDLS, YYNGEE. The CDR3 runs 15 residues. The CDR3 DNA follows: TGTGCCAGCAGCGTAGCCGGGGCAACGTCGGATACGCAGTATTTT. Its protein product is CASSVAGATSDTQYF.

The rearrangement joins TRBV12-3 or TRBV12-4 to TRBJ1-5, with a tentative D call TRBD1 (6 bases). The CDR3 runs 15 residues. Trimming left V 6 bases short and J 7 bases short, with 19 bases between. In DNA, the CDR3 is TGTGCCAGCAGCGATATTTGGGGGGCCGAGCAGCCCCAGCATTTT. Protein: CASSDIWGAEQPQHF.

This rearrangement joins TRBV29-1 to TRBJ1-4; 8 bases match TRBD1. Trimming cost V 0 bases and J 6 bases; bases outside gene matches: 3. The CDR3 consists of 14 residues. Germline V gives CDR1 SQVTM, CDR2 ANQGSEA. This CDR3 is CSVEDQGADEKLFF. The CDR3 coding sequence is TGCAGCGTTGAAGATCAGGGGGCGGATGAAAAACTGTTTTTT.